This TCR beta chain was sequenced for a study of T cell responses to AZD1222 COVID-19 vaccine. Whole-study findings and limits: Receipt of two AZD1222 doses was followed by a rise in Spike-specific TCR breadth and depth. Baseline antibody screening turned up just a handful of seropositive AZD1222 recipients.

Trimming cost V 9 bases and J 2 bases, with 16 bases left between them. The CDR3 runs to 14 residues. The V gene's germline CDR1 is KGHDR and CDR2 SFDVKD. Worth noting for this clone: Its antigen is undetermined.

The repertoire was sequenced with immunoSEQ multiplex PCR; TCRdb's copy has only in-frame clones and lacks some. The table shows 50,000 to 65,000 clones, with about nine tenths occurring only once. V is TRBV24-1 and J is TRBJ2-7, with D maybe TRBD1 (6 bases). The sample here was peripheral blood, taken 28 days after the second dose of the MenACWY control vaccine. The receptor was derived from an adult who received the MenACWY meningococcal vaccine as a control. The CDR3 DNA reads TGTGCCACCGCTTCGACAGGAACCACCTACGAGCAGTACTTC. Amino acid sequence: CATASTGTTYEQYF.